What follows are 13 T cell receptor beta chains derived from one specimen sequenced in a study of blood T cells in healthy people across ages (dated by TCRdb to between 2014 and 2017). The library was generated by 5' RACE. The run used an Illumina HiSeq 2500. A second PCR of 7 to 11 cycles was performed with a sample-barcoded 5' primer and a J-beta primer mix. TCRdb cleaned the public reads at Q25 with fastp, built clones with MiXCR and kept in-frame beta chains. Identical CDR3 proteins give one entry, which carries the most common genes and DNA. The sample table shows around 1,500,000 distinct CDR3 sequences, and about 43% are seen once. Roughly 7.9% of the sample goes to the ten largest clones. The sequenced sample consisted of blood. The receptors shown here come from a woman aged 18 to 35 in good health.

V is TRBV20-1 and J is TRBJ2-5; TRBD2 aligns across 11 bases. This CDR3 comprises 13 residues. Germline CDR1 is DFQATT and CDR2 is SNEGSKA (reference sequence). V was clipped by 6 bases and J by 3 bases; unmatched bases: 3. The CDR3 sequence is CSAPTSGKETQYF. Here the CDR3 DNA reads TGCAGTGCCCCGACTAGCGGGAAAGAGACCCAGTACTTC.

Only a few counts were recorded for this clonotype. CDR3 DNA sequence: TGCAGTGCTAGGACTTTGTATGAAGCTTTCTTT. Encoded protein: CSARTLYEAFF. The rearrangement joins TRBV20-1 to TRBJ1-1; D is uncertain. This CDR3 is 11 amino acids long. CDR1 and CDR2 (germline): DFQATT, SNEGSKA (reference sequence). The germline V and J ends were trimmed by 3 bases and 7 bases, with 9 bases remaining between them.

This chain joins TRBV2 and TRBJ1-2, with 8 bases that match TRBD1. V lost 1 base to trimming and J lost 4 bases; unmatched junction nucleotides: 5. Germline V gene sequence: CDR1 SNHLY, CDR2 FYNNEI. The CDR3 has 15 residues. This CDR3 is CASSEDRGGAYGYTF. The CDR3 DNA follows: TGTGCCAGCAGTGAAGACAGGGGGGGGGCCTATGGCTACACCTTC.

Of note for this clonotype: At one of its ends the junction is not consistent with the germline gene, which may arise from a read error. The chain joins TRBV7-2 to TRBJ2-3; D is ambiguous. The CDR3 consists of 13 residues. Germline V lookup: CDR1 SGHTA, CDR2 FQGNSA. CDR3 bases: TGTGCCGGCAGCTTACAGTTCACAGATACGCAGTATTTT. As protein: CAGSLQFTDTQYF.

The chain uses TRBV12-3 or TRBV12-4 and TRBJ1-1; no clear D gene. This CDR3 spans 12 amino acids. V gave up 6 bases and J gave up 3 bases, with 8 bases separating them. The CDR3 region is CASRMGYTEAFF. CDR3 nucleotide sequence: TGTGCCAGCAGGATGGGGTACACTGAAGCTTTCTTT.

This clonotype was picked up a small number of times. The chain employs TRBV12-3 or TRBV12-4 and TRBJ2-7; 10 bases are shared with TRBD1. The trim removed 5 bases at V and 6 bases at J, leaving 10 bases unmatched. The CDR3 spans 15 residues. The CDR3 spells CASSGAGQGSAEQYF. CDR3 DNA: TGTGCCAGCAGTGGCGCGGGACAGGGGTCTGCCGAGCAGTACTTC.

The chain couples TRBV6-5 to TRBJ2-3; no firm D call. The CDR3 contains 13 residues. The germline gives CDR1 MNHEY, CDR2 SVGAGI. The V and J ends lost 4 bases and 5 bases respectively, with 10 bases between them. The CDR3 coding sequence is TGTGCCAGCAGTTCGTCCCGTCTAGATACGCAGTATTTT. Translation gives CASSSSRLDTQYF.

Of note for this clonotype: A junction boundary mismatches the germline segment, possibly from a read error. The V call is TRBV6-1, the J call TRBJ2-5; 7 bases match TRBD1. The J call may be faulty, since TRBJ2-7 better matches the DNA end. CDR1 MNHNS and CDR2 SASEGT come from the germline V gene. This CDR3 has 13 amino acids. Here the CDR3 reads CAGSLLTGVEQYF. CDR3 DNA: TGTGCCGGCAGTCTACTTACAGGGGTCGAGCAGTACTTC.

The chain combines TRBV7-6 with TRBJ1-3; TRBD1 matches at 8 bases. Germline V gives CDR1 SGHVS, CDR2 FNYEAQ. After removal of 5 bases from V and 0 bases from J, the junction contained 3 bases not matched to a gene. The length of the CDR3 is 15 residues. The CDR3 coding sequence is TGTGCCAGCAGCCGGGACAGGCCCTCTGGAAACACCATATATTTT. Residues: CASSRDRPSGNTIYF.

The V call is TRBV5-5, the J call TRBJ1-2; TRBD1 is a possible D gene (6 bases). With 0 bases removed from V and 4 bases from J, the gap between germline ends came to 22 bases. CDR1 SGHKS and CDR2 YYEKEE come from the germline V gene (reference sequence). This CDR3 is 18 amino acids long. CDR3 sequence reads: CASSLEPRTVTSSYGYTF. In DNA form, the CDR3 reads TGTGCCAGCAGCTTGGAACCCCGGACAGTGACCTCTAGCTATGGCTACACCTTC.

This clonotype showed up just a few times. The CDR3 region has the DNA TGCGCCAGCAGCACCATCGGGACATACATCTACGAGCAGTACTTC. This encodes CASSTIGTYIYEQYF. This rearrangement joins TRBV5-1 to TRBJ2-7, with a weak D call TRBD1 (6 bases). Per germline, CDR1 SGHRS and CDR2 YFSETQ. V was pared by 4 bases and J by 3 bases, with 17 bases between. The CDR3 contains 15 residues.

This clonotype occurred a few times. The rearrangement joins TRBV20-1 to TRBJ1-5, with D possibly TRBD1 on 5 matching bases. This CDR3 region has 15 residues. Trimming removed 5 bases from V and 0 bases from J, with 14 bases in between. Germline CDR1 and CDR2: DFQATT and SNEGSKA (reference sequence). The CDR3 protein is CSAGAWQVSNQPQHF. CDR3 in DNA: TGCAGTGCTGGGGCGTGGCAGGTTAGCAATCAGCCCCAGCATTTT.

The chain has TRBV28 and TRBJ2-4; 7 bases align to TRBD2. CDR3 length equals 14 residues. CDR1 is MDHEN, CDR2 SYDVKM, per germline. The junction had 7 bases not matched to a gene; V was cut back by 6 bases and J by 5 bases. In DNA form, the CDR3 reads TGTGCCAGCAGCAAGGGAGGGCCGCAAAACATTCAGTACTTC. Protein sequence: CASSKGGPQNIQYF.